Listed here are 20 T cell receptor beta chains from one sample, sequenced in a study of immune evolution from preneoplasia to lung adenocarcinoma. Libraries were prepared by immunoSEQ multiplex PCR; TCRdb keeps only in-frame clonotypes and omits some of them. The sample consists of about 4,900 clones, 76% of them appearing once. Sequencing input: FFPE minimally invasive lung adenocarcinoma tissue. Every receptor here comes from a person aged 60-79 years with lung adenocarcinoma.

This chain joins TRBV10-3 and TRBJ2-1; TRBD1 might be the D (6 bases). V lost 4 bases to trimming and J lost 8 bases, with 9 bases between them. Germline V lookup: CDR1 ENHRY, CDR2 SYGVKD. CDR3 size: 12 residues. CDR3 loop: CAISGGRDEQFF. The CDR3 bases are TGTGCCATCAGTGGGGGGCGGGATGAGCAGTTCTTC.

This chain joins TRBV9 and TRBJ1-1; D is ambiguous. CDR1 SGDLS and CDR2 YYNGEE come from the germline V gene. The V and J ends lost 1 base and 5 bases respectively, with 9 bases between them. The CDR3 sequence is 13 residues long. CDR3 DNA: TGTGCCAGCAGCGTAAGCATGACGACTGAAGCTTTCTTT. It encodes CASSVSMTTEAFF.

This rearrangement joins TRBV2 to TRBJ2-2; D not certain. Germline V gene lookup returns CDR1 SNHLY and CDR2 FYNNEI. CDR3 length: 16 amino acids. The V end lost 2 bases, the J end lost 0 bases, and 10 bases lay between the germline ends. CDR3 nucleotide sequence: TGTGCCAGCAGTGAACAAGGGCTCCCGAACACCGGGGAGCTGTTTTTT. The encoded protein is CASSEQGLPNTGELFF.

The chain recombines TRBV5-4 with TRBJ2-2; possible D gene TRBD2, 5 bases. Trimming cost V 0 bases and J 3 bases, with 9 bases left between them. Germline lookup yields CDR1 SGHNT and CDR2 YYREEE (reference sequence). The CDR3 contains 15 residues. CDR3 in DNA: TGTGCCAGCAGCTTGGATTTGAGGGACACCGGGGAGCTGTTTTTT. Protein product: CASSLDLRDTGELFF.

This sequence joins TRBV2 and TRBJ2-5; D unclear. The V and J ends lost 7 bases and 5 bases respectively, with 8 bases between them. The germline gives CDR1 SNHLY, CDR2 FYNNEI. The CDR3 loop spans 11 amino acids. The CDR3 coding sequence is TGTGCCAGCACGGCAGGCGAGACCCAGTACTTC. Translation: CASTAGETQYF. Together with reference TRBV2 and TRBJ2-5, the CDR3 gives the full variable domain: EPEVTQTPSHQVTQMGQEVILRCVPISNHLYFYWYRQILGQKVEFLVSFYNNEISEKSEIFDDQFSVERPDGSNFTLKIRSTKLEDSAMYFCASTAGETQYFGPGTRLLVL.

The V call is TRBV19, the J call TRBJ2-3, with TRBD2 identical over 10 bases. J lost 4 bases, V lost 5 bases, and 9 bases had no gene match. There are 16 residues in the CDR3. Looked up from germline, CDR1 is LNHDA and CDR2 is SQIVND (reference sequence). CDR3 loop: CASSRGAGGPADTQYF. The CDR3 DNA follows: TGTGCCAGTAGTCGGGGAGCGGGGGGGCCAGCAGATACGCAGTATTTT.

The chain has TRBV30 and TRBJ2-5; TRBD1 matches 9 bases. Trimming at V came to 3 bases and at J to 5 bases, leaving 10 bases not matched to a gene. Germline V CDR1 and CDR2: GTSNPN, SVGIG (reference sequence). There are 15 residues in the CDR3. CDR3 nucleotides: TGTGCCTGGAGCGGGGGGACAGGGCTACGTGAGACCCAGTACTTC. Residues: CAWSGGTGLRETQYF.

V gene TRBV6-5 combines with J gene TRBJ1-2; D is possibly TRBD1 (6 bases). The CDR3 covers 14 residues. CDR1 and CDR2 (germline): MNHEY, SVGAGI. V lost 8 bases, J lost 8 bases, and 21 bases lay in between. CDR3 in amino acids: CASSGQGGGWGYTF. The CDR3 DNA reads as TGTGCCAGCTCGGGACAAGGAGGTGGTTGGGGCTACACCTTC.

The chain has TRBV28 and TRBJ1-2; 8 bases map to TRBD1. The CDR3 contains 13 residues. Germline trimming cut 2 bases from V and 7 bases from J; bases unmatched to any gene: 3. Germline lookup yields CDR1 MDHEN and CDR2 SYDVKM. This CDR3 is CASSLPTGVGYTF. In DNA form, the CDR3 reads TGTGCCAGCAGTTTACCGACAGGGGTTGGCTACACCTTC.

This clone appeared a few times. Written as DNA, the CDR3 is TGTGCTAGTGGTTTGAAGGGAGTCGGTTACGAGCAGTACTTC. Translating gives CASGLKGVGYEQYF. V usage is TRBV12-5 and J usage is TRBJ2-7; tentatively, D is TRBD2 (5 bases). The CDR3 is made up of 14 amino acids. Trimming shortened V by 2 bases and J by 4 bases, and 12 bases separated the two germline ends. CDR1 is LGHNT, CDR2 FRNRAP, per germline.

This rearrangement joins TRBV10-3 to TRBJ2-1; TRBD2 matches at 14 bases. CDR3 size: 14 residues. The V and J ends lost 4 bases and 8 bases, in that order; junction bases with no gene match: 1. Looked up from germline, CDR1 is ENHRY and CDR2 is SYGVKD. The CDR3 reads CAISGGLAGDEQFF. The CDR3 DNA is TGTGCCATCAGTGGGGGACTAGCGGGGGATGAGCAGTTCTTC.

The chain uses TRBV6-4 and TRBJ2-2, with 8 bases aligning to TRBD1. Germline CDR1 MRHNA, CDR2 SNTAGT. There are 14 residues in the CDR3. V shed 4 bases and J 6 bases; nucleotides not matched to a gene: 4. CDR3 coding DNA: TGTGCCAGCAGTGTTCAACAGGGGGCCGGGGAGCTGTTTTTT. Translating gives CASSVQQGAGELFF.

A note on this clone: The junction and the germline gene differ at one end; a read error may be behind it. The DNA for the CDR3 is TGTGCCAACTCACCACCGGTGGGGGGCGCAGGGAATCCGGAGCAGTTCTTC. It codes for CANSPPVGGAGNPEQFF. The chain couples TRBV18 to TRBJ2-1; D could derive from TRBD1 or TRBD2 (6 bases each). The CDR3 spans 17 residues. Germline assignment: CDR1 KGHSH and CDR2 LQKENI.

This rearrangement joins TRBV18 to TRBJ1-1; D is unclear. The CDR3 loop spans 13 amino acids. Germline loops: CDR1 KGHSH, CDR2 LQKENI. The V and J ends lost 1 base and 3 bases respectively, with 6 bases between them. Written as DNA, the CDR3 is TGTGCCAGCTCACCACAGGTAGACACTGAAGCTTTCTTT. Encoded protein: CASSPQVDTEAFF.

The chain combines TRBV19 with TRBJ1-1, with D tentatively TRBD1 (6 bases). V lost 1 base and J lost 6, with 15 bases in between. CDR3 length equals 15 residues. CDR1 is LNHDA, CDR2 SQIVND, per germline (reference sequence). The CDR3 DNA follows: TGTGCCAGTAGTATAGGAGGAACAGGGTACCCTGAAGCTTTCTTT. This sequence encodes CASSIGGTGYPEAFF. Using reference TRBV19 and TRBJ1-1 for the parts outside the CDR3, the full variable domain is DGGITQSPKYLFRKEGQNVTLSCEQNLNHDAMYWYRQDPGQGLRLIYYSQIVNDFQKGDIAEGYSVSREKKESFPLTVTSAQKNPTAFYLCASSIGGTGYPEAFFGQGTRLTVV.

This rearrangement joins TRBV11-2 to TRBJ2-3, with 10 bases lining up with TRBD2. Germline loops: CDR1 SGHAT, CDR2 FQNNGV. This CDR3 is built from 15 residues. Unmatched junction bases numbered 9, after V lost 6 bases and J lost 6 bases. Here the CDR3 reads CASSHLAGGSDTQYF. As DNA, the CDR3 is TGTGCCAGCAGTCATTTAGCGGGGGGTTCGGATACGCAGTATTTT.

V is TRBV11-3 and J is TRBJ2-7, with no clear D. Germline CDR1 reads SGHNT; CDR2 reads YENEEA. The CDR3 has 12 residues. Trimming stripped 1 base from V and 2 bases from J, with 3 bases between. The chain's CDR3 is CASSLGTYEQYF. CDR3 nucleotide sequence: TGTGCCAGCAGCTTAGGGACCTACGAGCAGTACTTC.

A few counts support this clone. This chain connects TRBV5-4 to TRBJ2-5; D possibly corresponds to TRBD1 (5 bases). Trimming shortened V by 0 bases and J by 2 bases, and 8 bases separated the two germline ends. CDR3 size: 14 residues. CDR1 is SGHNT, CDR2 YYREEE, per germline (reference sequence). The CDR3 sequence: CASSLEAGQETQYF. The CDR3, as DNA: TGTGCCAGCAGCTTGGAGGCAGGGCAAGAGACCCAGTACTTC.

The V gene is TRBV7-2, the J gene TRBJ2-5; 9 positions agree with TRBD2. The V gene end was trimmed by 3 bases and the J gene end by 4 bases; junction bases not matched to a gene: 3. Germline V gives CDR1 SGHTA, CDR2 FQGNSA. The CDR3 runs 14 residues. CDR3 bases: TGTGCCAGCAGCTTTCCTAGCGGGGCAGAGACCCAGTACTTC. Translated, it gives CASSFPSGAETQYF.

The rearrangement joins TRBV9 to TRBJ2-5, with 7 bases lining up with TRBD1. This CDR3 region has 15 residues. Trimming removed 4 bases from V and 5 bases from J; junction bases left unmatched: 11. Germline CDR1 is SGDLS and CDR2 is YYNGEE. Written as DNA, the CDR3 is TGTGCCAGCAGCCTTTGGACAGGCGGAGGCGAGACCCAGTACTTC. Protein product: CASSLWTGGGETQYF.